These 12 T cell receptor beta chains share one sample of origin, sequenced in a study of early T cells in non-severe SARS-CoV-2 infection. TCRdb used MiXCR to reprocess the 5' RACE reads, holding one entry per CDR3 protein. The table has approximately 50,000 distinct CDR3 sequences, about a tenth seen once. Sequenced: whole blood. These receptors all stem from an adult who was a healthcare worker with PCR-confirmed SARS-CoV-2 infection or an uninfected control (not recorded which).

Ten or more counts support this clonotype. This chain connects TRBV5-5 to TRBJ1-1; D unclear. V lost 4 bases and J 2 bases, leaving 6 bases between the germline ends. Germline CDR1 reads SGHKS; CDR2 reads YYEKEE (reference sequence). The CDR3 has 12 amino acids. This chain's CDR3 is CASSAINTEAFF. The CDR3 nucleotides are TGTGCCAGCAGCGCCATTAACACTGAAGCTTTCTTT. The whole variable domain, filled in from reference TRBV5-5 and TRBJ1-1, reads DAGVTQSPTHLIKTRGQQVTLRCSPISGHKSVSWYQQVLGQGPQFIFQYYEKEERGRGNFPDRFSARQFPNYSSELNVNALLLGDSALYLCASSAINTEAFFGQGTRLTVV.

This clonotype was picked up a small number of times. The rearrangement uses TRBV28 and TRBJ1-2; TRBD1 might be the D (5 bases). CDR1 and CDR2 (germline): MDHEN, SYDVKM. The length of the CDR3 is 12 residues. Trimming took off 10 bases at V and 7 bases at J, with 16 bases between the two ends. The CDR3 protein is CATSEGLGGYTF. CDR3 nucleotides: TGTGCCACCTCCGAGGGACTCGGTGGCTACACCTTC.

This clonotype showed up many times. J is TRBJ2-3 and V is TRBV29-1; D may be TRBD2 (5 bases). Germline CDR1 reads SQVTM; CDR2 reads ANQGSEA. The V and J ends lost 3 bases and 5 bases respectively, with 9 bases between them. CDR3 length equals 12 residues. The chain's CDR3 is CSVDPGKDTQYF. In nucleotides, the CDR3 is TGCAGCGTTGATCCCGGGAAAGATACGCAGTATTTT.

The chain combines TRBV6-1 with TRBJ2-3, with 10 bases lining up with TRBD2. Germline-derived CDR1 and CDR2 are MNHNS and SASEGT. Losses at the gene ends were 1 base for V and 5 bases for J; bases not matched to a gene: 6. This CDR3 region has 16 residues. The CDR3 nucleotides are TGTGCCAGCAGTGAAGGGGGGACTAGCGTAAGAGATACGCAGTATTTT. Protein sequence: CASSEGGTSVRDTQYF.

This clonotype was counted ten times or more. The J gene is TRBJ2-1, the V gene TRBV25-1; 8 bases fit TRBD1. The germline gives CDR1 MGHDK, CDR2 SYGVNS. The CDR3 consists of 13 residues. V shed 4 bases, J shed 6 bases, and the junction held 2 bases outside the gene matches. The CDR3 DNA sequence: TGTGCCAGCAGTGTCACAGGGGGCAATGAGCAGTTCTTC. Its protein product is CASSVTGGNEQFF.

The chain employs TRBV7-2 and TRBJ2-7; a weak D match, TRBD1 (5 bases). Trimming left V 0 bases short and J 5 bases short, with 11 bases between. This CDR3 spans 14 amino acids. CDR1 and CDR2 from the germline V gene are SGHTA and FQGNSA. CDR3 sequence (DNA): TGTGCCAGCAGCTTAGCGTGGACACCGGACGAGCAGTACTTC. It codes for CASSLAWTPDEQYF.

In its sample, this clonotype was seen a few times. V gene TRBV10-3 combines with J gene TRBJ2-7, with TRBD2 identical over 11 bases. CDR1 is ENHRY, CDR2 SYGVKD, per germline. The junction had 11 bases not matched to a gene; V was cut back by 10 bases and J by 6 bases. This CDR3 is built from 14 residues. The CDR3: CATKPGLAAPEQYF. The CDR3, as DNA: TGTGCCACCAAGCCGGGACTAGCGGCCCCCGAGCAGTACTTC.

This clonotype showed up just a few times. The CDR3, as DNA: TGTGCCAGCTCACCAGCGGGGGGAGGAACTGAAGCTTTCTTT. Translation: CASSPAGGGTEAFF. The chain combines TRBV18 with TRBJ1-1; D may be TRBD1 (5 bases). This CDR3 has 14 residues. V was cut by 2 bases and J by 5 bases, with 12 bases left in between. Germline lookup yields CDR1 KGHSH and CDR2 LQKENI.

There are many counts of this clonotype. J is TRBJ2-7 and V is TRBV20-1; TRBD2 matches 9 bases. With V trimmed by 0 bases and J by 2 bases, 20 bases remained unmatched. CDR3 length: 20 residues. Germline CDR1 and CDR2: DFQATT and SNEGSKA (reference sequence). Written as DNA, the CDR3 is TGCAGTGCTAGAGACCAGAAAAACGCCAAACTACTAGCGGGTACCTACGAGCAGTACTTC. It codes for CSARDQKNAKLLAGTYEQYF.

This clonotype was counted many times. The genes are TRBV5-4 and TRBJ1-1; no reliable D call. From germline, CDR1 is SGHNT and CDR2 YYREEE (reference sequence). V shed 0 bases and J shed 3 bases, with 12 bases lying between them. CDR3 length: 15 amino acids. In nucleotides, the CDR3 is TGTGCCAGCAGCTTGGGTTCGAGGGAGGACACTGAAGCTTTCTTT. Its protein is CASSLGSREDTEAFF.

The table lists this clonotype with many counts. The chain has TRBV28 and TRBJ2-4; tentative D call: TRBD2 (6 bases). The V and J ends lost 3 bases and 7 bases respectively, with 19 bases between them. The germline gives CDR1 MDHEN, CDR2 SYDVKM. CDR3 length: 16 residues. CDR3 coding DNA: TGTGCCAGCAGTTTTCCTACGGGAGAGGAGCGGAACATTCAGTACTTC. Its translation: CASSFPTGEERNIQYF.

Ten or more counts support this clonotype. V usage is TRBV29-1 and J usage is TRBJ1-5, with D perhaps TRBD1 (6 bases). CDR3 length: 13 amino acids. Between the trimmed V and J ends, which lost 5 bases and 4 bases, there was a span of 12 bases. Germline lookup yields CDR1 SQVTM and CDR2 ANQGSEA. The CDR3, as DNA: TGCAGCGTTCGGGACACTTTAAATCAGCCCCAGCATTTT. It codes for CSVRDTLNQPQHF.